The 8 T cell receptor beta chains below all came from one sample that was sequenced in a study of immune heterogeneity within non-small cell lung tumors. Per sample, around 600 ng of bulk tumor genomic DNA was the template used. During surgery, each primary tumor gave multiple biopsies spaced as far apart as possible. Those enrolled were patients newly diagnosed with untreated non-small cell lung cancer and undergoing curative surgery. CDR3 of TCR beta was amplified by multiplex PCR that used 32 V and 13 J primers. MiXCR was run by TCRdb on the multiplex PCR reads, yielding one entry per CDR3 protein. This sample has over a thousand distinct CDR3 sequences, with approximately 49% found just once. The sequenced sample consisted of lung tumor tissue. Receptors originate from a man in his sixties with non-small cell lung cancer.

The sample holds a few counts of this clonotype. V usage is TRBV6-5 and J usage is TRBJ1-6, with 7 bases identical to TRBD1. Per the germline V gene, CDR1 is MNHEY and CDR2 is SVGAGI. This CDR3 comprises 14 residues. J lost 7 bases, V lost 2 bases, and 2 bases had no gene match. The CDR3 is CASSYRQGNSPLHF. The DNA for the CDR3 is TGTGCCAGCAGTTACCGACAGGGAAATTCACCCCTCCACTTT.

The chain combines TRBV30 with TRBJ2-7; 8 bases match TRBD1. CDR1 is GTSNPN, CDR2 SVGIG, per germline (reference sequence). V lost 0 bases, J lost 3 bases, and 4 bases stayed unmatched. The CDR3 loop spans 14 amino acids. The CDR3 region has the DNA TGTGCCTGGAGTGTGCAGGACAGGGTCTACGAGCAGTACTTC. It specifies CAWSVQDRVYEQYF.

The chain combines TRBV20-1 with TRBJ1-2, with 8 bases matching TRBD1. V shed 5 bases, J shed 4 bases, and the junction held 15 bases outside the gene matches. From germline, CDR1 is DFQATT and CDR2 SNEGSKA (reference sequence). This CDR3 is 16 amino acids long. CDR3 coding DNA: TGCAGTGCTCCGCTTCGAGCCGGACAGGGTGCCTATGGCTACACCTTC. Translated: CSAPLRAGQGAYGYTF.

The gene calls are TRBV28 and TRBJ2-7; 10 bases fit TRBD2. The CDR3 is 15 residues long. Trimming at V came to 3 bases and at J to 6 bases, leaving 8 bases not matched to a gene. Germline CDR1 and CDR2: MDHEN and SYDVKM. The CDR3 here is CASSFNRLAGVEQYF. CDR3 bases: TGTGCCAGCAGTTTCAATCGGCTAGCGGGAGTCGAGCAGTACTTC. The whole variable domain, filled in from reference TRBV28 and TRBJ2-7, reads DVKVTQSSRYLVKRTGEKVFLECVQDMDHENMFWYRQDPGLGLRLIYFSYDVKMKEKGDIPEGYSVSREKKERFSLILESASTNQTSMYLCASSFNRLAGVEQYFGPGTRLTVT.

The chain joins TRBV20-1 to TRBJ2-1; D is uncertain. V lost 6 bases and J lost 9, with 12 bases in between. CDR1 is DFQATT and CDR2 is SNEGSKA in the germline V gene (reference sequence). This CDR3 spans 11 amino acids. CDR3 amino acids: CSADLSGEQFF. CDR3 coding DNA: TGCAGTGCCGACTTGTCCGGTGAGCAGTTCTTC.

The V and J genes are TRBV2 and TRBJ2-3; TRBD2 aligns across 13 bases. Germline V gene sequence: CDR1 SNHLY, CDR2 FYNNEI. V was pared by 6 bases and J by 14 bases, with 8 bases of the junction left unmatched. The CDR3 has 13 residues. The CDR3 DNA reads TGTGCCAGCAGGGTGACTAGCGGGAGGTCGCCGTATTTT. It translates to CASRVTSGRSPYF.

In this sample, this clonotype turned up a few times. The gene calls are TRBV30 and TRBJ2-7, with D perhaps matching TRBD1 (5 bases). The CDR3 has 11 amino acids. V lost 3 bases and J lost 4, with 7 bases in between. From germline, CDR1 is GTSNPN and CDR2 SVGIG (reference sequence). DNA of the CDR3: TGTGCCTGGAGCCCAGGGTACGAGCAGTACTTC. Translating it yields CAWSPGYEQYF.

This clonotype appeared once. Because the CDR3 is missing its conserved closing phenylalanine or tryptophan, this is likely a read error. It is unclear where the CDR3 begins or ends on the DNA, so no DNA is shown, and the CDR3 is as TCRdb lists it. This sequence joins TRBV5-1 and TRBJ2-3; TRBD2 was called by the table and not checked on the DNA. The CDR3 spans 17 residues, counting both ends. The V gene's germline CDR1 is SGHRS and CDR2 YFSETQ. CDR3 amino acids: CASSLETGPFYEQYFGP.